Sequencing of this T cell receptor beta chain was carried out in a study of shared clonotypes between healthy human individuals (dated by TCRdb to 2020 to 2022). Looking at the study overall: A couple of women and three men aged 18 to 49 years were included in the cohort. To increase sequencing depth and limit assay-specific biases, TCR repertoire library preparation and sequencing were carried out by different laboratories using diverse techniques. Blood TCR repertoires of a handful of healthy adults were deeply sequenced to estimate repertoire size and the extent of clonotype sharing between individuals. For each donor, three plates each were used for CD4 naive and CD4 memory, two plates were used for CD8 naive, and one plate was used for CD8 memory. Between about 0.8 and 9 billion PBMCs per donor were obtained by leukapheresis. On the study overall, not on this receptor specifically: Compared with non-shared clonotypes, the clonotypes found in all four sorted-subset donors had higher generation probabilities. Even with the large sequencing depth, rarefaction of the sorted-subset datasets indicated that sequencing was incomplete. The genetic and exposure-history diversity represented was limited by the small number of donors. Based on pairwise subsampling, the degree of clonotype sharing among donors was expected to be affected by sequencing depth. Roughly 5.2% of naive CD4, around 3.6% of naive CD8, 2% to 2.5% of memory CD4, and approximately 0.39% of memory CD8 clonotypes were shared across several donors. Larger estimated clonotype richness was generally found for naive subsets than for memory subsets. Sampling was restricted to blood, and TCR repertoires in tissue are likely to differ from TCR repertoires in blood.

Remarks on this clone: What this receptor recognizes is not known. Base qualities are missing; no much larger clone stands one base away.

Using the deep immunoSEQ assay, multiplex PCR amplified TCR CDR3 regions from genomic DNA. Extracted genomic DNA from each cell subset was spread evenly across all wells of several immunoSEQ 96-well plates, with each plate serving as a replicate. For sorted subsets, around 200 ng genomic DNA, equal to 30,000 or so T cell genomes, was loaded into each replicate PCR. Purified libraries were quantified with a Qubit 3.0 fluorometer, sized on a Bioanalyzer 2100, and re-quantified with the KAPA Library Quantification kit. A separate single-read 150-cycle Illumina NextSeq 550 flow cell was used to sequence each immunoSEQ 96-well plate. In the authors' own workflow: Because the immunoSEQ output held only junctional sequences and lacked quality scores, the filtering could not match the filtering applied to full-length reads. Sequences were annotated with PyIR, a Python wrapper for IgBLAST v1.9, using IMGT germline references to assign V/J genes and CDR3. Reads were removed for weak V/J assignments (E-value above 1e-6), missing CDR3, stop codons, out-of-frame junctions, or ambiguous translated residues. A V3J clonotype was defined by an identical inferred V gene, J gene, and CDR3 amino acid sequence. The percentage overlap between two repertoires was calculated by dividing the number of shared unique clonotypes by the size of the smaller repertoire. Repertoire richness was assessed with RTK rarefaction, the Chao1 estimator, and Recon v2.1 estimates of unobserved clonotypes. For all TCRbeta clonotypes obtained by the gDNA method from several donors, generation probabilities were computed with OLGA. Here the immuneACCESS table is served through TCRdb, limited to in-frame sequences with V and J called. Missing clones are a known gap in these copies; in checked studies unresolved V genes cover under half, and the rest lacks a known reason. The D gene and trimming were derived from the DNA, and the V and J assignments and clone size from that table. For this sample there are millions of clones; more than 85% appear just once. The biggest ten clones account for under 2% of the sample.

CDR1 and CDR2 (KGHSH, LQKENI) derive from the germline V gene. A distance of 12 bases separates the germline ends of V and J, which lose 5 bases and 4 bases respectively. The CDR3 runs 13 residues from the cysteine to the phenylalanine. The entry retains the CDR3 DNA only, 39 bases that are in frame from base 1. For the CD8 naive samples, CD45RO-negative cells were positively selected for CCR7, yielding a CD45RA+CCR7+ population from which TemRA cells were excluded. Healthy HIV-negative adults with no recently reported acute infections or vaccinations were included as donors. All donors were Caucasian adults living in Nashville, Tennessee, USA. Blood was collected by leukapheresis, and PBMCs were isolated by Ficoll-Histopaque density gradient centrifugation and then cryopreserved in liquid nitrogen vapor phase. Analytical flow cytometry was used to check the purity and quantity of every magnetically sorted T cell population. Genomic DNA was isolated from every sorted fraction and measured by UV absorbance on a Nanodrop 2000c.

The source of this sequence is a man between 18 and 35 years old in good health. Some clones in this sample may be carry-over from other donors' samples. The chain links TRBV18 with TRBJ2-7; D gene: possibly TRBD1, on 5 matching bases. Sequenced: naive CD8+ T cells from PBMCs. The meaning of the sample's cell subset or site label: CD45RA+CCR7+. At the DNA level, the sequence is TGTGCCAGCTCATGGTTAAGGGGTTACGAGCAGTACTTC. Its coded protein is CASSWLRGYEQYF.